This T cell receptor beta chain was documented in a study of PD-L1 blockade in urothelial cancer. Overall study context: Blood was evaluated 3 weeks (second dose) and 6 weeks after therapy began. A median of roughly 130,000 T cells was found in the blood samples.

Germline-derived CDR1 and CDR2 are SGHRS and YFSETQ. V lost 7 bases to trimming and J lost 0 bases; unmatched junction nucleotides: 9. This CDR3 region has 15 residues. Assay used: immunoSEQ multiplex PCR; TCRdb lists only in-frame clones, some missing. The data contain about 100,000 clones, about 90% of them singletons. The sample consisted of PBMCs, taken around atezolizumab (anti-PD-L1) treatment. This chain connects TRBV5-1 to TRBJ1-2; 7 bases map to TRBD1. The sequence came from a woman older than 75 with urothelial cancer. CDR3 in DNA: TGCGCCAGCCGCACAGGGGCCCCCACTAACTATGGCTACACCTTC. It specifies CASRTGAPTNYGYTF.